The T cell receptor (beta chain) described here comes from a study of T cells after yellow fever vaccination. MiXCR, run by TCRdb on the 5' RACE reads, gives a single entry per CDR3 protein. The sample shows under 200,000 distinct CDR3 sequences, about 11% of them seen only once. Losses at the gene ends were 5 bases for V and 4 bases for J; bases not matched to a gene: 1. The CDR3 has 12 amino acids. CDR1 is SGHVS, CDR2 FNYEAQ, per germline. The chain uses TRBV7-6 and TRBJ2-5; 7 nucleotides match TRBD2. The source of this sequence is a man aged 18 to 30 who received the YFV17D yellow fever vaccine. Sequenced here: CD8+ T cells sorted from PBMCs, sampled 15 days after the yellow fever booster vaccination. CDR3 DNA: TGTGCCAGCAGCGGGGGGGGAGAGACCCAGTACTTC. Translated: CASSGGGETQYF.